These T cell receptor beta chains were read from a single sample in a study of cytomegalovirus exposure and HLA in healthy donors. Measured with immunoSEQ multiplex PCR; TCRdb has only the in-frame clones, and not every one. The sample holds around 260,000 clones, about nine tenths seen once. Material: PBMCs. The receptors were gathered from a woman aged 30 to 39 in good health and CMV-seronegative. Both conserved end residues are part of each CDR3. D genes are given only for firm matches. Expanded clones get a size class; other rows say once, few or many, or leave the size out.

J	D	size	V	CDR3	DNA
TRBJ2-1	TRBD2	NA	TRBV7-9	CASSYGGTSGVPNEQFF	TGTGCCAGCAGCTACGGAGGGACTAGCGGGGTCCCGAATGAGCAGTTCTTC
TRBJ2-7	NA	NA	TRBV5-1	CASSPVRAVYEQYF	TGCGCCAGCAGCCCCGTCAGGGCGGTTTACGAGCAGTACTTC
TRBJ1-1	NA	NA	TRBV6-4	CASSDSMNTEAFF	TGTGCCAGCAGTGACAGTATGAACACTGAAGCTTTCTTT
TRBJ2-5	TRBD1	NA	TRBV6-1	CASSAFPPGQGMETQYF	TGTGCCAGCAGTGCATTTCCCCCGGGACAGGGGATGGAGACCCAGTACTTC
TRBJ1-3	NA	NA	TRBV28	CASRESARNTIYF	TGTGCCAGCAGGGAGTCGGCCAGAAACACCATATATTTT
TRBJ2-7	NA	NA	TRBV27	CASSSLETLYEQYF	TGTGCCAGCAGTTCCCTTGAGACCCTCTACGAGCAGTACTTC
TRBJ2-7	TRBD1	NA	TRBV4-1	CASSLLTGVLSYEQYF	TGCGCCAGCAGCCTTTTGACAGGGGTATTGTCCTACGAGCAGTACTTC
TRBJ2-3	NA	once	TRBV4-1	CASSQELGGGITDTQYF	TGCGCCAGCAGCCAAGAGTTGGGGGGCGGAATCACAGATACGCAGTATTTT
TRBJ1-5	TRBD1	NA	TRBV6-5	CASSPDRGSNQPQHF	TGTGCCAGCAGCCCAGACAGGGGGAGCAATCAGCCCCAGCATTTT
TRBJ2-1	TRBD2	NA	TRBV5-1	CASSLSPSGDEQFF	TGCGCCAGCAGCTTGAGTCCTAGCGGGGATGAGCAGTTCTTC
TRBJ1-1	TRBD1	NA	TRBV6-1	CASSEDPTGVGTEAFF	TGTGCCAGCAGTGAAGACCCGACAGGGGTTGGCACTGAAGCTTTCTTT
TRBJ2-2	NA	NA	TRBV5-1	CASSLVNVGRGPVTGELFF	TGCGCCAGCAGCTTGGTCAACGTCGGCAGGGGCCCCGTCACCGGGGAGCTGTTTTTT
TRBJ2-7	TRBD1	once	TRBV7-6	CASRKGQGYEQYF	TGTGCCAGCAGAAAGGGACAGGGCTACGAGCAGTACTTC
TRBJ2-5	TRBD1	NA	TRBV11-3	CASSSRDREETQYF	TGTGCCAGCAGCTCCCGGGACAGGGAGGAGACCCAGTACTTC
TRBJ2-7	TRBD1	NA	TRBV4-1	CASSQVSRGPSGNSYEQYF	TGCGCCAGCAGCCAAGTCTCCAGGGGGCCGAGCGGAAACTCCTACGAGCAGTACTTC
TRBJ2-5	NA	NA	TRBV7-9	CASSLSAGQETQYF	TGTGCCAGCAGCTTATCGGCAGGGCAAGAGACCCAGTACTTC
TRBJ2-7	TRBD1	NA	TRBV27	CASRSTGTGYYYEQYF	TGTGCCAGCAGATCCACCGGGACAGGGTACTACTACGAGCAGTACTTC
TRBJ1-5	NA	NA	TRBV30	CAWSRGVDQPQHF	TGTGCCTGGAGTCGGGGTGTTGATCAGCCCCAGCATTTT
TRBJ2-5	NA	NA	TRBV15	CATSRDNGETQYF	TGTGCCACCAGCAGAGACAACGGAGAGACCCAGTACTTC
TRBJ2-1	TRBD1	NA	TRBV2	CASSEWDSYNNEQFF	TGTGCCAGCAGTGAATGGGACAGCTACAACAATGAGCAGTTCTTC
TRBJ2-7	TRBD1	NA	TRBV30	CAWSRTGFGEQYF	TGTGCCTGGAGCAGGACAGGATTCGGAGAGCAGTACTTC
TRBJ1-2	NA	NA	TRBV6-5	CASSTGQTYGYTF	TGTGCCAGCTCCACCGGACAGACCTATGGCTACACCTTC
TRBJ1-1	NA	NA	TRBV7-2	CASSSGYANTEAFF	TGTGCCAGCAGCTCAGGTTACGCGAACACTGAAGCTTTCTTT
TRBJ2-5	NA	NA	TRBV29-1	CSVDSLGIRGPGGETQYF	TGCAGCGTTGACTCCTTGGGCATACGAGGCCCAGGGGGGGAGACCCAGTACTTC
TRBJ1-1	NA	NA	TRBV28	CASSLRLTGITEAFF	TGTGCCAGCAGTTTACGCCTCACAGGGATTACTGAAGCTTTCTTT
TRBJ2-7	NA	NA	TRBV7-9	CASRPLGVEQYF	TGTGCCAGCAGACCACTAGGAGTCGAGCAGTACTTC
TRBJ2-1	TRBD2	NA	TRBV7-2	CASSRGTSGYPFSGNEQFF	TGTGCCAGCAGCCGGGGGACTAGCGGGTATCCCTTTTCGGGAAATGAGCAGTTCTTC
TRBJ2-7	TRBD2	NA	TRBV28	CASSFFKGRSSGMATYEQYF	TGTGCCAGCAGTTTCTTCAAGGGTCGGAGTAGCGGGATGGCCACCTACGAGCAGTACTTC
TRBJ2-5	NA	NA	TRBV7-9	CASSWTEGTQYF	TGTGCCAGCAGCTGGACTGAGGGGACCCAGTACTTC
TRBJ2-7	NA	NA	TRBV5-6	CASTEVGDLYEQYF	TGTGCCAGCACCGAAGTGGGGGACCTCTACGAGCAGTACTTC
TRBJ2-2	NA	few	TRBV7-9	CASTRPTGELFF	TGTGCCAGCACCCGGCCCACCGGGGAGCTGTTTTTT
TRBJ2-7	TRBD2	NA	TRBV27	CASSLGASGRASYEQYF	TGTGCCAGCAGTTTAGGGGCTAGCGGGAGGGCTTCCTACGAGCAGTACTTC
TRBJ1-1	NA	NA	TRBV7-2	CASSLWEITEAFF	TGTGCCAGCAGCTTATGGGAAATCACTGAAGCTTTCTTT